Shown below are 4 T cell receptor beta chains from a single sample sequenced in a study of blood T cell repertoires in COVID-19. Sequenced by immunoSEQ multiplex PCR; TCRdb stores in-frame clones only, minus some. Here the sample spans approximately 250,000 clones, around 82% being singletons. Sequencing used peripheral blood. The receptors shown here come from a human donor in a cohort sampled during active COVID-19.

The CDR3 protein is CSVSSGSYNEQFF. The CDR3 bases are TGCAGCGTTTCTAGCGGGTCCTACAATGAGCAGTTCTTC. The chain couples TRBV29-1 to TRBJ2-1; 8 bases match TRBD2. Per the germline V gene, CDR1 is SQVTM and CDR2 is ANQGSEA. The CDR3 runs 13 residues. Losses at the gene ends were 5 bases for V and 1 base for J; bases not matched to a gene: 1.

The chain combines TRBV18 with TRBJ2-3, with TRBD1 as a possible D gene (5 bases). The V and J ends lost 4 bases and 1 base respectively, with 15 bases between them. Germline CDR1 and CDR2: KGHSH and LQKENI. The CDR3 has 16 residues. CDR3 in DNA: TGTGCCAGCTCACGCCTGGGGCGTTTGGGCACAGATACGCAGTATTTT. It is translated as CASSRLGRLGTDTQYF.

The chain has TRBV5-6 and TRBJ1-2; 8 bases fit TRBD1. The trim removed 0 bases at V and 0 bases at J, leaving 1 base unmatched. The CDR3 runs to 15 residues. Germline V gene data show CDR1 as SGHDT and CDR2 as YYEEEE. CDR3 sequence reads: CASSLVQGANYGYTF. DNA for the CDR3: TGTGCCAGCAGCTTGGTACAGGGGGCTAACTATGGCTACACCTTC.

The chain is built from TRBV6-4 and TRBJ2-3, with D perhaps matching TRBD2 (6 bases). The germline V and J ends were trimmed by 4 bases and 1 base, with 24 bases remaining between them. The CDR3 length is 19 residues. Germline values: CDR1 MRHNA, CDR2 SNTAGT. The CDR3 DNA reads TGTGCCAGCAGTGCCCCTCCGTCCAACGGGGGACGGTGCACAGATACGCAGTATTTT. As protein: CASSAPPSNGGRCTDTQYF.